Here is one T cell receptor (beta chain) with its context. Its matching antigen is unknown. The CDR3 goes on 3 residues after the read ends, and that part is filled in from the germline J gene. These data are taken from a study of T cell clonality in common variable immunodeficiency. Method: immunoSEQ multiplex PCR; TCRdb's copy keeps in-frame clones and lacks some. The sample was found to contain about 33,000 clones, and every one recurs. Germline V gives CDR1 SQVTM, CDR2 ANQGSEA. V shed 7 bases and J 5 bases; nucleotides not matched to a gene: 14. The CDR3 is 15 amino acids. Findings of the study overall: Reportedly, TCR beta sequences from common variable immunodeficiency showed fewer deletions and N-nucleotide insertions.

The sample was peripheral blood mononuclear cells. This sequence originates from a human donor with common variable immunodeficiency. This rearrangement joins TRBV29-1 to TRBJ2-3; 8 bases match TRBD1. CDR3: CSASRTGSEGDTQYF. The sequenced CDR3 bases are TGCAGCGCCTCTCGGACAGGGTCTGAGGGAGATACG.